The clone carrying this T cell receptor beta chain was detected a few times. Antigen unknown. This record comes from a study of OX40 agonist ivuxolimab in advanced cancers. Generated by immunoSEQ multiplex PCR, the TCRdb table keeps only in-frame clones and is missing some. This table has roughly 75,000 clones, approximately 86% appearing once. Findings and limits, study-wide: Expanded peripheral T cells had an undetermined antigen specificity. Partial responders receiving 0.1-3.0 mg/kg showed among the lowest clonal expansion.

Looked up from germline, CDR1 is LNHDA and CDR2 is SQIVND (reference sequence). This CDR3 spans 14 amino acids. The V and J ends lost 5 bases and 4 bases, in that order; junction bases with no gene match: 5. The input for sequencing was CD4+ or CD8+ T cells sorted from blood, taken in a trial of the OX40 agonist ivuxolimab. This chain links TRBV19 with TRBJ2-4; 7 bases match TRBD1. This clonotype was sampled from an adult with an advanced solid tumor such as melanoma, head and neck, liver or kidney cancer. The CDR3 is CASSAGQEKNIQYF. As DNA, the CDR3 is TGTGCCAGTAGTGCCGGACAGGAGAAAAACATTCAGTACTTC. Variable domain in full (rest from reference TRBV19 and TRBJ2-4): DGGITQSPKYLFRKEGQNVTLSCEQNLNHDAMYWYRQDPGQGLRLIYYSQIVNDFQKGDIAEGYSVSREKKESFPLTVTSAQKNPTAFYLCASSAGQEKNIQYFGAGTRLSVL.